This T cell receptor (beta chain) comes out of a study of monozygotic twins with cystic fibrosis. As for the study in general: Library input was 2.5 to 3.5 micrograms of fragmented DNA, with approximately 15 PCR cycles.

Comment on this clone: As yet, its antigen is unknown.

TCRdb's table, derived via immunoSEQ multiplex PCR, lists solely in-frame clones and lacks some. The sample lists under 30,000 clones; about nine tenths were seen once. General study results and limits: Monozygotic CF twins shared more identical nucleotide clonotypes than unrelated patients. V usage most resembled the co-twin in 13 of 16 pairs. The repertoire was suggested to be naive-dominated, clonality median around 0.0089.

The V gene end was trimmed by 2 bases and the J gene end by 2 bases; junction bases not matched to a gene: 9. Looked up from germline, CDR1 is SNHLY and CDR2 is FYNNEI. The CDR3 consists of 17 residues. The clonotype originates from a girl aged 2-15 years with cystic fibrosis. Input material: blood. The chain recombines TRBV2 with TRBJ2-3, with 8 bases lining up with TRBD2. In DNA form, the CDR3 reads TGTGCCAGCAGTGAATTCGTTGGAGCGGGGGACACAGATACGCAGTATTTT. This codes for CASSEFVGAGDTDTQYF.